This passage covers 28 T cell receptor beta chains from one sample sequenced in a study of CD8+ T cells in alopecia areata. After isolation, RNA underwent reverse transcription to generate cDNA as the sequencing template. Measured with immunoSEQ multiplex PCR; TCRdb has only the in-frame clones, and not every one. The table shows 80,000 to 100,000 clones, with 44% occurring only once. The sample's treatment: oral pan-JAK inhibitor, 5-10 mg twice daily. This specimen consisted of CD8+ T cells sorted from blood, obtained at week 24, from a patient treated with tofacitinib. The origin of the receptors is a human donor with alopecia areata.

This chain uses TRBV11-2 with TRBJ2-7, with 9 positions matching TRBD2. Germline CDR1 reads SGHAT; CDR2 reads FQNNGV. The junction had 3 bases not matched to a gene; V was cut back by 0 bases and J by 3 bases. The length of the CDR3 is 15 residues. The CDR3 protein is CASSLEAGGNYEQYF. The CDR3, as DNA: TGTGCCAGCAGCTTAGAAGCGGGAGGAAACTACGAGCAGTACTTC.

This clone was seen a handful of times. This sequence joins TRBV19 and TRBJ2-4; either TRBD1 or TRBD2 may fit D (5 bases each). Trimming shortened V by 4 bases and J by 0 bases, and 13 bases separated the two germline ends. The CDR3 has 16 amino acids. The germline gives CDR1 LNHDA, CDR2 SQIVND (reference sequence). The CDR3 spells CASSTWDLTAKNIQYF. DNA of the CDR3: TGTGCCAGTAGTACCTGGGACCTAACAGCCAAAAACATTCAGTACTTC. The whole variable domain, filled in from reference TRBV19 and TRBJ2-4, reads DGGITQSPKYLFRKEGQNVTLSCEQNLNHDAMYWYRQDPGQGLRLIYYSQIVNDFQKGDIAEGYSVSREKKESFPLTVTSAQKNPTAFYLCASSTWDLTAKNIQYFGAGTRLSVL.

This clone was observed a few times. The J gene is TRBJ1-1, the V gene TRBV9; tentative D call: TRBD1 (6 bases). This CDR3 spans 13 amino acids. Trimming stripped 7 bases from V and 2 bases from J, with 12 bases between. CDR1 and CDR2 from the germline V gene are SGDLS and YYNGEE. The CDR3 region has the DNA TGTGCCAGCGGACTGGGGGGCAACACTGAAGCTTTCTTT. Translating it yields CASGLGGNTEAFF.

The chain links TRBV5-4 to TRBJ2-7; D tentatively fits TRBD1 or TRBD2 (5 bases each). Trimming took off 2 bases at V and 2 bases at J, with 11 bases between the two ends. The CDR3 consists of 14 residues. Germline loops: CDR1 SGHNT, CDR2 YYREEE (reference sequence). CDR3 sequence (DNA): TGTGCCAGCAGCTTTAAGGTGGGGGCCTACGAGCAGTACTTC. It translates to CASSFKVGAYEQYF.

This clone was detected a few times. CDR3 bases: TGTGCCAGCAGTCAAGCGGGGGCGGGAGTTTCCACCGGGGAGCTGTTTTTT. Encoded protein: CASSQAGAGVSTGELFF. The chain carries TRBV27 and TRBJ2-2; TRBD2 aligns across 8 bases. Germline V lookup: CDR1 MNHEY, CDR2 SMNVEV (reference sequence). This CDR3 region has 17 residues. V was pared by 5 bases and J by 4 bases, with 12 bases of the junction left unmatched.

This clone was seen a handful of times. A read error may account for a junction end that differs from germline. The chain uses TRBV7-6 and TRBJ2-1; perhaps TRBD2 as D (6 bases). The CDR3 is 11 amino acids. Per the germline V gene, CDR1 is SGHVS and CDR2 is FNYEAQ. The CDR3, as DNA: TGTGCCAGCAGCTCCCCTCGGGAGATAATCTTC. This gives the protein CASSSPREIIF.

This chain connects TRBV4-1 to TRBJ2-1; the match to TRBD2 covers 11 bases. The CDR3 is 14 amino acids. CDR1 is MGHRA and CDR2 is YSYEKL in the germline V gene. V gave up 4 bases and J gave up 7 bases; unmatched junction bases: 3. The CDR3 loop reads CASSLTSGKNEQFF. The CDR3 coding sequence is TGCGCCAGCAGCCTGACTAGCGGGAAGAATGAGCAGTTCTTC.

The gene calls are TRBV30 and TRBJ2-7, with TRBD1 matching 9 bases. The CDR3 spans 14 residues. Germline values: CDR1 GTSNPN, CDR2 SVGIG (reference sequence). With 3 bases clipped from V and 4 bases from J, the junction kept 7 bases outside the gene matches. The CDR3 sequence is CAWRSGTGWYEQYF. The CDR3 nucleotides read TGTGCCTGGAGGTCCGGGACAGGGTGGTACGAGCAGTACTTC.

The chain recombines TRBV19 with TRBJ2-1, with 8 bases matching TRBD2. J lost 1 base, V lost 3 bases, and 5 bases had no gene match. The CDR3 covers 16 residues. Germline CDR1 LNHDA, CDR2 SQIVND (reference sequence). Written as DNA, the CDR3 is TGTGCCAGTAGTATTTTAGCGGGACCGTCCTACAATGAGCAGTTCTTC. This gives the protein CASSILAGPSYNEQFF.

The chain couples TRBV10-3 to TRBJ1-2; D is uncertain. V lost 2 bases and J 1 base, leaving 8 bases between the germline ends. The CDR3 totals 14 residues. CDR1 is ENHRY and CDR2 is SYGVKD in the germline V gene. CDR3 sequence (DNA): TGTGCCATCAGTGAGCTTGGGGTTAACTATGGCTACACCTTC. Amino acids: CAISELGVNYGYTF.

For the CDR3, the DNA is TGTGCCAGCAGCCAAAACAACGCAGAGATTCAAGAGACCCAGTACTTC. Its protein product is CASSQNNAEIQETQYF. The rearrangement links TRBV7-2 to TRBJ2-5; D uncertain. CDR3 length: 16 residues. Per the germline V gene, CDR1 is SGHTA and CDR2 is FQGNSA. V was trimmed by 5 bases and J by 2 bases, leaving 18 bases between them.

This clone was picked up a small number of times. The chain is built from TRBV25-1 and TRBJ2-7; 9 positions agree with TRBD1. This CDR3 is 13 amino acids long. Germline CDR1 reads MGHDK; CDR2 reads SYGVNS. The junction had 7 bases not matched to a gene; V was cut back by 7 bases and J by 6 bases. The CDR3 spells CASNPGTGLEQYF. In DNA form, the CDR3 reads TGTGCCAGCAACCCCGGGACAGGGCTCGAGCAGTACTTC.

This clone was seen more than once but under ten times. The CDR3 is CATSRRPPDSSRGETQYF. DNA of the CDR3: TGTGCCACCAGCAGACGACCTCCGGACAGCTCCCGAGGGGAGACCCAGTACTTC. The gene calls are TRBV15 and TRBJ2-5, with D possibly matching TRBD1 (6 bases). Germline loops: CDR1 LNHNV, CDR2 YYDKDF (reference sequence). The CDR3 totals 18 residues. V was cut by 2 bases and J by 5 bases, with 24 bases left in between.

The chain employs TRBV27 and TRBJ2-3; 9 bases fit TRBD1. Trimming removed 5 bases from V and 5 bases from J; junction bases left unmatched: 8. The CDR3 covers 15 residues. CDR1 MNHEY and CDR2 SMNVEV come from the germline V gene (reference sequence). CDR3 nucleotides: TGTGCCAGCAGTGACTTGGACAGGGGAGTAGATACGCAGTATTTT. It translates to CASSDLDRGVDTQYF.

CDR3 loop: CAISEWGALNTEAFF. For the CDR3, the DNA is TGTGCCATCAGTGAGTGGGGGGCCCTGAACACTGAAGCTTTCTTT. This chain links TRBV10-3 with TRBJ1-1; possibly TRBD1 for D (6 bases). The CDR3 length is 15 residues. Germline-derived CDR1 and CDR2 are ENHRY and SYGVKD. The V gene lost 1 base and the J gene lost 0 bases, with 9 bases spanning the gap.

The chain uses TRBV13 and TRBJ2-2; 7 bases agree with TRBD1. V gave up 4 bases and J gave up 5 bases; unmatched junction bases: 7. The CDR3 is made up of 15 amino acids. Germline loops: CDR1 PRHDT, CDR2 FYEKMQ (reference sequence). The DNA for the CDR3 is TGTGCCAGCAGCTCCAAGACAGGGTATACCGGGGAGCTGTTTTTT. Protein: CASSSKTGYTGELFF.

This clone was counted only a few times. This sequence joins TRBV9 and TRBJ1-1; no definite D call. V lost 0 bases and J lost 4, with 10 bases in between. This CDR3 is 14 amino acids long. Germline V gene data show CDR1 as SGDLS and CDR2 as YYNGEE. CDR3 residues: CASSVGGSPTEAFF. For the CDR3, the DNA is TGTGCCAGCAGCGTAGGAGGCAGTCCCACTGAAGCTTTCTTT.

Only a few counts were recorded for this clone. This specimen includes other DNA sequences encoding the same CDR3. The chain recombines TRBV7-8 with TRBJ2-7; D is unresolved. Trimming shortened V by 6 bases and J by 0 bases, and 6 bases separated the two germline ends. CDR1 SGHVS and CDR2 FQNEAQ come from the germline V gene. There are 12 residues in the CDR3. The CDR3 loop reads CASSTSSYEQYF. As DNA, the CDR3 is TGTGCCAGCAGTACAAGCTCCTACGAGCAGTACTTC. Full variable domain (outside the CDR3, taken from reference TRBV7-8 and TRBJ2-7): GAGVSQSPRYKVAKRGQDVALRCDPISGHVSLFWYQQALGQGPEFLTYFQNEAQLDKSGLPSDRFFAERPEGSVSTLKIQRTQQEDSAVYLCASSTSSYEQYFGPGTRLTVT.

CDR3 DNA: TGTGCCAGCAGCCCCCAGAACGGGGGGGGCGAGCAGTACTTC. Encoded protein: CASSPQNGGGEQYF. The V and J genes are TRBV7-9 and TRBJ2-7, with 8 positions matching TRBD2. The junction had 9 bases not matched to a gene; V was cut back by 5 bases and J by 6 bases. CDR1 and CDR2 from the germline V gene are SEHNR and FQNEAQ (reference sequence). The CDR3 runs to 14 residues. Complete variable domain (other parts from reference TRBV7-9 and TRBJ2-7): DTGVSQNPRHKITKRGQNVTFRCDPISEHNRLYWYRQTLGQGPEFLTYFQNEAQLEKSRLLSDRFSAERPKGSFSTLEIQRTEQGDSAMYLCASSPQNGGGEQYFGPGTRLTVT.

This clone occurred a few times. This chain connects TRBV4-1 to TRBJ1-1, with 8 bases lining up with TRBD1. The V gene's germline CDR1 is MGHRA and CDR2 YSYEKL. V lost 4 bases to trimming and J lost 4 bases; unmatched junction nucleotides: 2. CDR3 length equals 13 residues. The CDR3 region has the DNA TGCGCCAGCAGCCGTACAGGGGGCACTGAAGCTTTCTTT. Translated, it gives CASSRTGGTEAFF.

The rearrangement links TRBV9 to TRBJ2-7; D not resolved. Germline-derived CDR1 and CDR2 are SGDLS and YYNGEE. The CDR3 is made up of 13 amino acids. The V and J ends lost 3 bases and 1 base respectively, with 8 bases between them. CDR3: CASSGEESYEQYF. The CDR3 coding sequence is TGTGCCAGCAGCGGTGAGGAGTCCTACGAGCAGTACTTC.

The chain couples TRBV7-9 to TRBJ1-1; a weak D match, TRBD1 (5 bases). This CDR3 region has 14 residues. Trimming shortened V by 5 bases and J by 2 bases, and 12 bases separated the two germline ends. The germline V gene encodes CDR1 SEHNR and CDR2 FQNEAQ (reference sequence). In DNA form, the CDR3 reads TGTGCCAGCAGCCCGACAGCAAAAAACACTGAAGCTTTCTTT. It is translated as CASSPTAKNTEAFF.

This clone has just a few counts. The chain joins TRBV11-2 to TRBJ1-1, with D tentatively TRBD1 (5 bases). Germline V lookup: CDR1 SGHAT, CDR2 FQNNGV. The ends were cut back, 1 base at V and 4 bases at J, with 7 bases in the middle. This CDR3 is built from 13 residues. The CDR3 DNA reads as TGTGCCAGCAGCTTAGGGGGGGTCACTGAAGCTTTCTTT. Protein product: CASSLGGVTEAFF.

This clone was detected only a few times. This chain joins TRBV7-9 and TRBJ2-1; D unclear. The germline CDR1 and CDR2 sequences are SEHNR and FQNEAQ (reference sequence). With 5 bases removed from V and 9 bases from J, the gap between germline ends came to 17 bases. This CDR3 region has 14 residues. CDR3 sequence reads: CASSRTELRGEQFF. Here the CDR3 DNA reads TGTGCCAGCAGCAGGACGGAGCTCCGAGGTGAGCAGTTCTTC. Looking up the rest from reference TRBV7-9 and TRBJ2-1 gives the full variable domain: DTGVSQNPRHKITKRGQNVTFRCDPISEHNRLYWYRQTLGQGPEFLTYFQNEAQLEKSRLLSDRFSAERPKGSFSTLEIQRTEQGDSAMYLCASSRTELRGEQFFGPGTRLTVL.

The V gene is TRBV29-1, the J gene TRBJ1-1; D might be TRBD1 (5 bases). V shed 6 bases and J shed 7 bases, with 21 bases lying between them. This CDR3 is built from 14 residues. Germline lookup yields CDR1 SQVTM and CDR2 ANQGSEA. The CDR3 here is CSVLDGSGGDEAFF. In nucleotides, the CDR3 is TGCAGCGTCCTGGACGGCTCGGGGGGTGATGAAGCTTTCTTT.

V is TRBV30 and J is TRBJ2-3, with 7 bases fitting TRBD1. The CDR3 runs 16 residues. Germline CDR1 and CDR2: GTSNPN and SVGIG (reference sequence). V dropped 7 bases and J dropped 1; count of bases not matched to a gene: 14. The CDR3 loop reads CASHNDKGAGTDTQYF. CDR3 DNA sequence: TGTGCCTCACACAATGACAAGGGGGCAGGCACAGATACGCAGTATTTT.

The J gene is TRBJ2-7, the V gene TRBV2; the D gene is possibly TRBD2 (5 bases). V was shortened by 8 bases and J by 3 bases, with 11 bases between the two germline ends. Germline assignment: CDR1 SNHLY and CDR2 FYNNEI. This CDR3 has 12 amino acids. In DNA, the CDR3 is TGTGCCAGCGGAGGATTGGGCTACGAGCAGTACTTC. Translated: CASGGLGYEQYF. Using reference TRBV2 and TRBJ2-7 for the parts outside the CDR3, the full variable domain is EPEVTQTPSHQVTQMGQEVILRCVPISNHLYFYWYRQILGQKVEFLVSFYNNEISEKSEIFDDQFSVERPDGSNFTLKIRSTKLEDSAMYFCASGGLGYEQYFGPGTRLTVT.

The sample holds a few counts of this clone. This chain connects TRBV27 to TRBJ2-2, with D unresolved. CDR1 and CDR2 from the germline V gene are MNHEY and SMNVEV (reference sequence). CDR3 length equals 15 residues. V lost 5 bases and J 0 bases, leaving 10 bases between the germline ends. The CDR3 nucleotides are TGTGCCAGCAGTGAAGCCTTCGCGAACACCGGGGAGCTGTTTTTT. It specifies CASSEAFANTGELFF.